This TCR beta chain emerged from a study of tumor-infiltrating lymphocytes in primary liver carcinoma. Notes on the study in general: The proportion of top clones found throughout all five tumor regions was only about 8-25%. Tumors and blood were compared for top-250-clone fraction, and tumors had the significantly higher value (p = 0.039).

On this clonotype itself: What it binds is unknown. A much larger clone differs from this one at a single base, so this may be a read error.

The source material, about 18-31 mg of unsorted bulk tissue, was used to co-extract RNA and DNA. Chronic HBV infection, which was untreated, was present in the patients. The input was approximately 500 ng total RNA; TCR beta cDNA was made from it with a constant-region primer. It was through three nested multiplex PCR rounds of slightly modified ARM-PCR that TCR beta libraries arose. TCRdb ran MiXCR on the multiplex PCR reads and lists one entry per CDR3 protein. The data show some 50,000 distinct CDR3 sequences, approximately 70% seen once. Sequenced: liver tumor tissue from sampling region 5. Specified subset: tumor region T5, tumor centre. This clonotype originated in a man aged 40-55 years with primary liver carcinoma and hepatitis B virus infection.

CDR3 amino acids: CASRGGLAGVNEQYF. The CDR3 DNA is TGCGCCAGCAGGGGGGGACTAGCGGGAGTCAACGAGCAGTACTTC. V is TRBV10-2 and J is TRBJ2-7; 14 positions agree with TRBD2. The CDR3 spans 15 residues. The V gene's germline CDR1 is WSHSY and CDR2 SAAADI. Trimming took 6 bases from V and 5 from J; bases not matched to a gene: 6.